This T cell receptor beta chain was found in a study of graft-versus-host responses after intestinal transplantation. About the study: Multivisceral, liver-intestinal, or isolated intestinal transplants were performed in recipients. The recipients all started with anti-thymocyte globulin induction and then took tacrolimus and steroids for about three years.

The method was immunoSEQ multiplex PCR; TCRdb's version includes in-frame clones alone and lacks a portion of them. There are 96,000 or so clones in the sample; 80% to 95% occur only once, and around 0.17% lies in the top ten. Note on this clone: Its target is not known.

V lost 4 bases and J lost 1, with 17 bases in between. The V gene's germline CDR1 is SGHRS and CDR2 YFSETQ. There are 16 residues in the CDR3. This sequence was found in a human donor who received an intestinal transplant. The chain joins TRBV5-1 to TRBJ2-5, with a weak D call TRBD1 (6 bases). The sample consisted of unstimulated CD4+ T cells sorted from spleen or lymph node cells, taken before intestinal transplant. This chain's CDR3 is CASSLRGLGSQETQYF. For the CDR3, the DNA is TGCGCCAGCAGCCTCAGGGGTCTAGGCTCCCAAGAGACCCAGTACTTC. Filled out from reference TRBV5-1 and TRBJ2-5, the complete variable domain reads KAGVTQTPRYLIKTRGQQVTLSCSPISGHRSVSWYQQTPGQGLQFLFEYFSETQRNKGNFPGRFSGRQFSNSRSEMNVSTLELGDSALYLCASSLRGLGSQETQYFGPGTRLLVL.